What follows are 32 T cell receptor beta chains derived from one specimen sequenced in a study of response to subunit inactivated influenza vaccine. TCRdb analysed the RT-PCR reads with MiXCR anew, one entry per CDR3 protein. Of 600,000 to 700,000 distinct CDR3 sequences listed, 11% to 15% were seen once; the top ten hold 7.6%. Sequencing used PBMCs from blood, obtained 14 to 15 days before vaccination. The receptors stem from a man aged 45-65 years who received an inactivated influenza vaccine.

The chain links TRBV5-5 to TRBJ2-2, with unresolved D. Deletions cut 0 bases from V and 1 base from J, with 4 bases between. The length of the CDR3 is 14 residues. Germline V gene lookup returns CDR1 SGHKS and CDR2 YYEKEE (reference sequence). CDR3 protein: CASSLDQNTGELFF. The CDR3 bases are TGTGCCAGCAGCTTGGATCAGAACACCGGGGAGCTGTTTTTT.

This clonotype was recorded many times. The chain carries TRBV29-1 and TRBJ2-7; D perhaps matches TRBD1 (5 bases). Trimming shortened V by 4 bases and J by 2 bases, and 12 bases separated the two germline ends. The CDR3 covers 13 residues. Germline V gives CDR1 SQVTM, CDR2 ANQGSEA. The CDR3 bases are TGCAGCGTTGCAGGGTTAACCACCTACGAGCAGTACTTC. Translated, it gives CSVAGLTTYEQYF.

There are a few counts of this clonotype. The chain links TRBV5-1 to TRBJ2-5; D may match TRBD1 or TRBD2 (6 bases each). This CDR3 has 15 residues. Germline lookup yields CDR1 SGHRS and CDR2 YFSETQ. The V gene lost 2 bases and the J gene lost 5 bases, with 16 bases spanning the gap. CDR3 sequence: CASSFRGSRDETQYF. The CDR3 nucleotides read TGCGCCAGCAGCTTCAGGGGTTCGCGGGACGAGACCCAGTACTTC.

This clonotype was counted between two and nine times. The chain couples TRBV5-1 to TRBJ2-5; D perhaps matches TRBD1 (5 bases). Germline loops: CDR1 SGHRS, CDR2 YFSETQ. The CDR3 loop spans 13 amino acids. Trimming cost V 1 base and J 3 bases, with 7 bases left between them. CDR3 in amino acids: CASSLMTEETQYF. As DNA, the CDR3 is TGCGCCAGCAGCTTGATGACAGAAGAGACCCAGTACTTC.

V is TRBV5-5 and J is TRBJ2-5, with D uncertain. From germline, CDR1 is SGHKS and CDR2 YYEKEE (reference sequence). Trimming removed 2 bases from V and 4 bases from J, with 6 bases in between. This CDR3 spans 12 amino acids. The DNA of the CDR3 is TGTGCCAGCAGCTTACCGACAGAGACCCAGTACTTC. As protein: CASSLPTETQYF.

The J gene is TRBJ1-3, the V gene TRBV6-1; TRBD1 aligns across 9 bases. This CDR3 is built from 14 residues. Germline V CDR1 and CDR2: MNHNS, SASEGT. V shed 5 bases and J 4 bases; nucleotides not matched to a gene: 3. The CDR3 sequence is CASSRTGAGNTIYF. In nucleotides, the CDR3 is TGTGCCAGCAGTCGGACAGGGGCGGGAAACACCATATATTTT.

The chain recombines TRBV3-1 with TRBJ2-7; TRBD2 might be the D (5 bases). Germline V gene lookup returns CDR1 LGHDT and CDR2 YNNKEL (reference sequence). The CDR3 is made up of 14 amino acids. Trimming cost V 3 bases and J 5 bases, with 14 bases left between them. CDR3 protein: CASSHSAGGHEQYF. DNA of the CDR3: TGTGCCAGCAGCCATTCTGCGGGTGGACACGAGCAGTACTTC.

This clonotype was counted at least ten times. This chain links TRBV4-1 with TRBJ1-5; 10 nucleotides agree with TRBD1. CDR1 is MGHRA and CDR2 is YSYEKL in the germline V gene. V was pared by 4 bases and J by 7 bases, with 7 bases of the junction left unmatched. This CDR3 has 15 residues. DNA of the CDR3: TGCGCCAGCAGCCCAACGGGACAGGGGAACCAGCCCCAGCATTTT. Its translation is CASSPTGQGNQPQHF.

V is TRBV28 and J is TRBJ1-1; D gene unclear. Per germline, CDR1 MDHEN and CDR2 SYDVKM. V dropped 8 bases and J dropped 5 bases, with 9 bases sitting between them. The CDR3 sequence is 11 residues long. The CDR3 region is CASRDLTEAFF. The CDR3 nucleotides are TGTGCCAGCCGAGATTTAACTGAAGCTTTCTTT.

This clonotype was recorded many times. The chain combines TRBV11-2 with TRBJ2-2; D may be TRBD1 or TRBD2 (5 bases each). Germline CDR1 is SGHAT and CDR2 is FQNNGV. The CDR3 is 12 residues long. V shed 1 base and J shed 9 bases, with 6 bases lying between them. The CDR3 DNA sequence: TGTGCCAGCAGCTTAGGGGGACGGGAGCTGTTTTTT. Its protein is CASSLGGRELFF.

This clonotype was detected only a few times. The chain links TRBV7-6 to TRBJ2-2; D may be TRBD1 (6 bases). Germline V gene data show CDR1 as SGHVS and CDR2 as FNYEAQ. V was trimmed by 5 bases and J by 6 bases, leaving 16 bases between them. The CDR3 has 15 amino acids. CDR3 residues: CASSEYRDLPGELFF. CDR3 coding DNA: TGTGCCAGCAGCGAATACAGGGATCTCCCCGGGGAGCTGTTTTTT. Drawing the rest from reference TRBV7-6 and TRBJ2-2, the complete variable domain is GAGVSQSPRYKVTKRGQDVALRCDPISGHVSLYWYRQALGQGPEFLTYFNYEAQQDKSGLPNDRFSAERPEGSISTLTIQRTEQRDSAMYRCASSEYRDLPGELFFGEGSRLTVL.

This clonotype was seen a handful of times. The chain uses TRBV2 and TRBJ2-5; D possibly corresponds to TRBD2 (5 bases). V was clipped by 7 bases and J by 2 bases, with 11 bases between them. CDR1 is SNHLY and CDR2 is FYNNEI in the germline V gene. The CDR3 loop spans 13 amino acids. The CDR3 protein is CASTEEGQETQYF. In nucleotides, the CDR3 is TGTGCCAGCACAGAAGAGGGTCAAGAGACCCAGTACTTC.

V usage is TRBV20-1 and J usage is TRBJ1-6; TRBD1 agrees at 9 bases. Germline CDR1 DFQATT, CDR2 SNEGSKA (reference sequence). The CDR3 spans 18 residues. With 1 base clipped from V and 0 bases from J, the junction kept 7 bases outside the gene matches. The CDR3 DNA reads as TGCAGTGCTAGAGGTCTGGACAGGGGAAGCTCCTATAATTCACCCCTCCACTTT. It yields the protein CSARGLDRGSSYNSPLHF.

The chain joins TRBV28 to TRBJ2-1, with D unclear. The CDR3 has 15 amino acids. CDR1 and CDR2 (germline): MDHEN, SYDVKM. V was cut by 6 bases and J by 4 bases, with 16 bases left in between. The CDR3 here is CASSPPLSLYNEQFF. The CDR3 DNA sequence: TGTGCCAGCAGCCCTCCCCTAAGCCTATACAATGAGCAGTTCTTC.

The rearrangement uses TRBV4-3 and TRBJ2-5, with D perhaps assigned TRBD1 or TRBD2 (6 bases each). V was pared by 1 base and J by 3 bases, with 18 bases between. CDR1 is LGHNA, CDR2 YSLEER, per germline. The CDR3 length is 17 residues. The CDR3 protein is CASSQGNLRGEKETQYF. In DNA, the CDR3 is TGCGCCAGCAGCCAAGGGAATTTAAGGGGGGAGAAAGAGACCCAGTACTTC.

This rearrangement joins TRBV3-1 to TRBJ2-1; TRBD2 agrees at 8 bases. The CDR3 sequence is 17 residues long. The V gene end was trimmed by 1 base and the J gene end by 7 bases; junction bases not matched to a gene: 12. Germline-derived CDR1 and CDR2 are LGHDT and YNNKEL (reference sequence). CDR3 coding DNA: TGTGCCAGCAGCCAAGGGCTCTTGCGGGGGGCCTTGAATGAGCAGTTCTTC. Translated, it gives CASSQGLLRGALNEQFF.

This clonotype was counted a few times. This sequence joins TRBV25-1 and TRBJ1-5; D is uncertain. This CDR3 is 13 amino acids long. V gave up 3 bases and J gave up 6 bases, with 9 bases separating them. Germline V lookup: CDR1 MGHDK, CDR2 SYGVNS. The DNA for the CDR3 is TGTGCCAGCAGTGAGTTCGGGAGTCAGCCCCAGCATTTT. Its translation: CASSEFGSQPQHF.

Only a few counts were recorded for this clonotype. The chain uses TRBV12-3 or TRBV12-4 and TRBJ1-1; 8 bases align to TRBD1. The CDR3 is 14 residues long. J lost 8 bases, V lost 5 bases, and 10 bases had no gene match. For the CDR3, the DNA is TGTGCCAGCAGTGAGACAGGGGCACATCGGGAAGCTTTCTTT. Translating gives CASSETGAHREAFF.

This clonotype was observed a few times. This chain connects TRBV5-6 to TRBJ2-3; the match to TRBD2 covers 7 bases. V shed 0 bases and J 6 bases; nucleotides not matched to a gene: 10. Germline lookup yields CDR1 SGHDT and CDR2 YYEEEE. There are 16 residues in the CDR3. CDR3 nucleotide sequence: TGTGCCAGCAGCTTGGCCTACGAGCGGGATTCTGATACGCAGTATTTT. Its protein product is CASSLAYERDSDTQYF. Full variable domain (missing parts from reference TRBV5-6 and TRBJ2-3): DAGVTQSPTHLIKTRGQQVTLRCSPKSGHDTVSWYQQALGQGPQFIFQYYEEEERQRGNFPDRFSGHQFPNYSSELNVNALLLGDSALYLCASSLAYERDSDTQYFGPGTRLTVL.

The V call is TRBV20-1, the J call TRBJ2-1; TRBD2 matches 13 bases. Germline CDR1 is DFQATT and CDR2 is SNEGSKA (reference sequence). The CDR3 has 14 amino acids. After removal of 4 bases from V and 5 bases from J, the junction contained 2 bases not matched to a gene. The chain's CDR3 is CSAIGTSGNNEQFF. CDR3 nucleotides: TGCAGTGCTATAGGGACTAGCGGGAACAATGAGCAGTTCTTC.

The V call is TRBV6-2 or TRBV6-3, the J call TRBJ1-5; 7 bases line up with TRBD1. J lost 3 bases, V lost 2 bases, and 19 bases had no gene match. Germline CDR1 and CDR2: MNHEY and SVGEGT. The length of the CDR3 is 20 residues. The CDR3, as DNA: TGTGCCAGCAGTTACAAATCAGGGGGGAACCCTCTCGCGAACAATCAGCCCCAGCATTTT. It is translated as CASSYKSGGNPLANNQPQHF.

This clonotype has just a few counts. The chain uses TRBV20-1 and TRBJ2-3, with TRBD1 matching 7 bases. This CDR3 is built from 13 residues. Germline-derived CDR1 and CDR2 are DFQATT and SNEGSKA (reference sequence). The V segment lost 4 bases and the J segment 4 bases; nucleotides outside the gene matches: 5. The CDR3 loop is CSAIQGNSDTQYF. The CDR3 nucleotides read TGCAGTGCTATACAGGGGAATTCAGATACGCAGTATTTT.

This clonotype was seen a few times. V and J are TRBV10-3 and TRBJ2-5; D ambiguous. The CDR3 runs 10 residues. Germline values: CDR1 ENHRY, CDR2 SYGVKD. The germline V and J ends were trimmed by 8 bases and 2 bases, with 3 bases remaining between them. The CDR3: CAIGQETQYF. CDR3 DNA: TGTGCCATCGGGCAAGAGACCCAGTACTTC.

The CDR3 region is CASSSRHLGTAEAFF. The CDR3 DNA reads as TGTGCCAGCAGCTCCCGACATTTAGGGACGGCTGAAGCTTTCTTT. J is TRBJ1-1 and V is TRBV5-6; D perhaps matches TRBD1 (5 bases). The CDR3 loop spans 15 amino acids. Germline lookup yields CDR1 SGHDT and CDR2 YYEEEE. V lost 3 bases, J lost 6 bases, and 18 bases lay in between. The full variable domain, in which reference TRBV5-6 and TRBJ1-1 provide the parts outside the CDR3, is DAGVTQSPTHLIKTRGQQVTLRCSPKSGHDTVSWYQQALGQGPQFIFQYYEEEERQRGNFPDRFSGHQFPNYSSELNVNALLLGDSALYLCASSSRHLGTAEAFFGQGTRLTVV.

This clonotype has only a few counts. The chain employs TRBV7-2 and TRBJ2-7; perhaps TRBD1 as D (6 bases). Germline CDR1 reads SGHTA; CDR2 reads FQGNSA. V was shortened by 5 bases and J by 2 bases, with 19 bases between the two germline ends. CDR3 length: 16 amino acids. The CDR3 coding sequence is TGTGCCAGCAGCACCCCGGACAGTTCTCGGGCCTACGAGCAGTACTTC. The encoded protein is CASSTPDSSRAYEQYF.

The genes are TRBV6-1 and TRBJ2-7; D remains ambiguous. V lost 2 bases, J lost 0 bases, and 8 bases lay in between. CDR1 and CDR2 (germline): MNHNS, SASEGT. The CDR3 has 14 residues. CDR3 DNA sequence: TGTGCCAGCAGTGAAATGGCAGCCTCCTACGAGCAGTACTTC. It encodes CASSEMAASYEQYF.

This clonotype showed up just a few times. The chain links TRBV6-1 to TRBJ1-6, with D maybe TRBD1 (5 bases). This CDR3 has 15 amino acids. V shed 6 bases and J shed 14 bases, with 23 bases lying between them. From germline, CDR1 is MNHNS and CDR2 SASEGT. The CDR3 is CASRPPSSGLPSLHF. The CDR3 DNA is TGTGCCAGCAGACCCCCCTCGTCAGGGCTCCCTTCCCTCCACTTT.

V gene TRBV5-6 combines with J gene TRBJ2-4, with 8 bases that match TRBD1. There are 15 residues in the CDR3. CDR1 is SGHDT and CDR2 is YYEEEE in the germline V gene. Trimming removed 3 bases from V and 7 bases from J; junction bases left unmatched: 9. The CDR3: CASSSGQGLSNIQYF. CDR3 in DNA: TGTGCCAGCAGCTCCGGACAGGGTCTATCCAACATTCAGTACTTC.

The chain recombines TRBV5-5 with TRBJ1-6; D is unclear. The V end lost 1 base, the J end lost 8 bases, and 16 bases lay between the germline ends. The germline V gene has CDR1 SGHKS and CDR2 YYEKEE (reference sequence). This CDR3 region has 16 residues. The DNA for the CDR3 is TGTGCCAGCAGCTTGTATGAAGTCAGGCGATATTCACCCCTCCACTTT. Amino acids: CASSLYEVRRYSPLHF.

This clonotype was counted only a few times. The chain couples TRBV28 to TRBJ1-6; TRBD1 is a possible D gene (6 bases). CDR3 length equals 15 residues. V gave up 2 bases and J gave up 7 bases, with 12 bases separating them. CDR1 MDHEN and CDR2 SYDVKM come from the germline V gene. The CDR3 protein is CASSLNQGINSPLHF. Written as DNA, the CDR3 is TGTGCCAGCAGTTTAAATCAGGGGATCAATTCACCCCTCCACTTT. Full variable domain (outside the CDR3, taken from reference TRBV28 and TRBJ1-6): DVKVTQSSRYLVKRTGEKVFLECVQDMDHENMFWYRQDPGLGLRLIYFSYDVKMKEKGDIPEGYSVSREKKERFSLILESASTNQTSMYLCASSLNQGINSPLHFGNGTRLTVT.

The chain uses TRBV2 and TRBJ2-2; D gene unclear. The CDR3 loop spans 17 amino acids. V lost 5 bases and J 2 bases, leaving 18 bases between the germline ends. CDR1 and CDR2 from the germline V gene are SNHLY and FYNNEI. The CDR3 DNA reads TGTGCCAGCAGTTGGCAGCTCTTGGGAATAAACACCGGGGAGCTGTTTTTT. Translating it yields CASSWQLLGINTGELFF.

The rearrangement links TRBV24-1 to TRBJ2-5; the match to TRBD1 covers 10 bases. V shed 4 bases, J shed 5 bases, and the junction held 3 bases outside the gene matches. The CDR3 has 14 residues. The germline CDR1 and CDR2 sequences are KGHDR and SFDVKD. The CDR3 reads CATSETGGRETQYF. The CDR3 DNA is TGTGCCACCAGTGAGACAGGGGGCCGGGAGACCCAGTACTTC.